The rows below give T cell receptor beta chains drawn from one sample of a study of T cell repertoires in cytomegalovirus infection. TCRdb redid the calling of the reads with MiXCR, one entry per CDR3 protein. The table lists some 240,000 distinct CDR3 sequences, around 15% of them singletons. The specimen was CD8+ T cells from PBMCs. These receptors originate from a human donor in good health (CMV status not recorded). Some clones in this sample may be carry-over from other donors' samples. The CDR3 runs from the conserved cysteine through the conserved F or W. D genes are given only for firm matches. A row's size may be missing; if present it is once, few, many or a size class.

TRBV6-5,TRBJ1-4,NA,TRBD1,CASSYSHIGTGNEKLFF,TGTGCCAGCAGTTACTCGCATATCGGGACAGGGAATGAAAAACTGTTTTTT
TRBV20-1,TRBJ2-7,few,NA,CSALHGGEGYEQYF,TGCAGTGCCCTCCACGGGGGCGAAGGCTACGAGCAGTACTTC
TRBV5-1,TRBJ1-2,NA,NA,CASSFRPGDGYGYTF,TGCGCCAGCAGCTTCCGACCAGGTGATGGCTATGGCTACACCTTC
TRBV2,TRBJ2-2,few,NA,CASSLNFNTGELFF,TGTGCCAGCAGTTTGAACTTTAACACCGGGGAGCTGTTTTTT
TRBV6-2/TRBV6-3,TRBJ2-7,NA,TRBD2,CATHEEVSGGMYEQYF,TGTGCCACCCACGAAGAGGTTAGCGGGGGTATGTACGAGCAGTACTTC
TRBV5-5,TRBJ2-3,few,NA,CASSLSAGRSISTDTQYF,TGTGCCAGCAGCTTGTCAGCAGGGAGAAGTATTAGCACAGATACGCAGTATTTT
TRBV7-2,TRBJ2-2,many,TRBD2,CASSLNGGATGELFF,TGTGCCAGCAGCTTAAACGGGGGGGCCACCGGGGAGCTGTTTTTT
TRBV7-6,TRBJ2-1,many,NA,CASSPRAASPSSYNEQFF,TGTGCCAGCAGCCCTAGAGCGGCCAGTCCGAGCTCCTACAATGAGCAGTTCTTC
TRBV7-9,TRBJ1-5,many,TRBD1,CASSQGQNSNQPQHF,TGTGCCAGCAGCCAGGGACAGAATAGCAATCAGCCCCAGCATTTT
TRBV11-2,TRBJ2-7,NA,NA,CASSITVSSSYEQYF,TGTGCCAGCAGCATAACGGTCTCCAGCTCCTACGAGCAGTACTTC
TRBV6-2/TRBV6-3,TRBJ1-1,NA,NA,CASSYMRTEAFF,TGTGCCAGCAGTTACATGAGGACTGAAGCTTTCTTT
TRBV7-8,TRBJ2-7,NA,NA,CASSLASIHRSVEPDYEQYF,TGTGCCAGCAGCTTAGCCTCGATTCACAGGTCGGTAGAACCCGACTACGAGCAGTACTTC
TRBV28,TRBJ1-6,many,NA,CASSPRDRQSPLHF,TGTGCCAGCAGTCCACGCGATCGACAATCACCCCTCCACTTT
TRBV28,TRBJ2-5,few,NA,CASSLGGWETQYF,TGTGCCAGCAGTTTGGGGGGTTGGGAGACCCAGTACTTC
TRBV7-8,TRBJ1-6,many,TRBD1,CASAVRQGYSPLHF,TGTGCCAGCGCGGTTCGACAGGGTTATTCACCCCTCCACTTT
TRBV28,TRBJ2-7,few,TRBD1,CASRWGANRDRAYEQYF,TGTGCCAGCAGATGGGGTGCCAACCGGGACAGAGCCTACGAGCAGTACTTC
TRBV6-5,TRBJ2-1,few,NA,CASSLSPSTYNEQFF,TGTGCCAGCAGTCTAAGTCCCTCCACCTACAATGAGCAGTTCTTC
TRBV10-3,TRBJ2-7,once,TRBD2,CAISAIGVRGSVGEQYF,TGTGCCATCAGTGCAATTGGTGTGCGGGGGTCGGTGGGAGAGCAGTACTTC
TRBV7-2,TRBJ1-2,NA,NA,CASSLGGWGALASGYTF,TGTGCCAGCAGCTTAGGCGGTTGGGGGGCGCTTGCTAGCGGCTACACCTTC
TRBV7-6,TRBJ1-1,many,NA,CASSSGAGNTEAFF,TGTGCCAGCAGCTCGGGGGCTGGGAACACTGAAGCTTTCTTT
TRBV20-1,TRBJ2-2,NA,TRBD1,CSARGQGGNTGELFF,TGCAGTGCGAGGGGACAGGGGGGAAACACCGGGGAGCTGTTTTTT
TRBV27,TRBJ2-1,few,TRBD2,CASSLTPGGIRDEQFF,TGTGCCAGCAGTTTAACCCCGGGGGGAATCAGGGATGAGCAGTTCTTC
TRBV11-2,TRBJ2-1,few,NA,CASSLRRTEIIPSIQFF,TGTGCCAGCAGCTTACGCAGGACAGAGATTATACCATCTATTCAGTTCTTC
TRBV7-2,TRBJ2-3,NA,TRBD2,CASSAPGTNGGAPPDTQYF,TGTGCCAGCAGCGCCCCCGGGACTAACGGGGGGGCCCCCCCAGATACGCAGTATTTT
TRBV7-3,TRBJ2-1,many,TRBD2,CASSITGTAGGLYEQFF,TGTGCCAGCAGCATAACAGGGACGGCGGGGGGGCTCTATGAGCAGTTCTTC
TRBV29-1,TRBJ2-7,NA,NA,CSVGQAAYEQYF,TGCAGCGTTGGACAGGCCGCCTACGAGCAGTACTTC
TRBV6-6,TRBJ2-3,NA,NA,CASSYVGGADRTDTQYF,TGTGCCAGCAGTTACGTTGGAGGGGCCGACCGCACAGATACGCAGTATTTT
TRBV7-9,TRBJ2-1,many,TRBD2,CATRSGGEQFF,TGTGCCACCAGGAGCGGGGGTGAGCAGTTCTTC
TRBV12-5,TRBJ1-5,NA,NA,CASGPPRALGYQPQHF,TGTGCTAGTGGCCCCCCCCGGGCGTTGGGGTATCAGCCCCAGCATTTT
TRBV20-1,TRBJ2-7,NA,TRBD1,CSARDITGGAPGSYEQYF,TGCAGTGCTAGAGATATTACAGGGGGCGCACCGGGTAGCTACGAGCAGTACTTC
TRBV20-1,TRBJ1-2,NA,NA,CSARDPAGVYGYTF,TGCAGTGCTAGAGATCCGGCAGGCGTCTATGGCTACACCTTC
TRBV5-1,TRBJ2-6,few,NA,CASSDDQLAVVSGANVLTF,TGCGCCAGCAGCGATGACCAACTAGCCGTGGTTTCTGGGGCCAACGTCCTGACTTTC
TRBV7-3,TRBJ2-7,NA,NA,CASSLLDGGAYEQYF,TGTGCCAGCAGCTTATTGGACGGTGGGGCCTACGAGCAGTACTTC
TRBV7-9,TRBJ1-1,NA,NA,CASSFTDSYNTEAFF,TGTGCCAGCAGCTTCACGGACAGCTACAACACTGAAGCTTTCTTT
TRBV4-3,TRBJ1-1,few,NA,CASSQDPGHNTEAFF,TGCGCCAGCAGCCAAGACCCGGGACATAACACTGAAGCTTTCTTT
TRBV19,TRBJ1-5,NA,NA,CASTRGWSAGDQPQHF,TGTGCCAGTACCAGGGGTTGGAGTGCAGGGGATCAGCCCCAGCATTTT
TRBV9,TRBJ2-2,many,NA,CASSVGPAVYTGELFF,TGTGCCAGCAGCGTAGGGCCTGCAGTTTACACCGGGGAGCTGTTTTTT
TRBV20-1,TRBJ1-1,NA,NA,CSASGLNTEAFF,TGCAGTGCTTCGGGGTTGAACACTGAAGCTTTCTTT
TRBV15,TRBJ2-7,few,NA,CATSRDLGLYEQYF,TGTGCCACCAGCAGAGATCTGGGGTTATACGAGCAGTACTTC
TRBV4-3,TRBJ1-2,few,NA,CASSQDGPPTAPYGYTF,TGCGCCAGCAGCCAAGATGGACCCCCAACAGCGCCTTATGGCTACACCTTC
TRBV20-1,TRBJ2-5,few,TRBD2,CSARDRLAGGPGETQYF,TGCAGTGCTAGAGATCGTCTGGCGGGGGGGCCCGGAGAGACCCAGTACTTC
TRBV6-5,TRBJ1-1,NA,NA,CASSYSGSTEAFF,TGTGCCAGCAGTTACTCAGGGTCCACTGAAGCTTTCTTT
TRBV19,TRBJ2-7,few,NA,CASRPGSLGEQYF,TGTGCCAGTAGGCCGGGCAGCTTGGGCGAGCAGTACTTC